This T cell receptor (beta chain) was identified in a study of Ad26.COV2.S vaccination and SARS-CoV-2 variants. Study-level results: From the TCR breadth and depth analyses, total T cell responses may have been underestimated. Measurement of non-spike TCR breadth gave similar results in vaccine and placebo recipients.

Assay used: immunoSEQ multiplex PCR; TCRdb lists only in-frame clones, some missing. The data contain approximately 480,000 clones, about 83% of them singletons. Treatment of the sample: around 19 received Ad26.COV2.S at low or high dose, single or two shots; 5 received placebo; per-sample allocation not given. Specimens were obtained on day 63 following the first vaccine or placebo injection. Based in Boston, the donor was an adult of 18-55 years. The CDR3 runs 14 residues. Germline V gene data show CDR1 as SGHTA and CDR2 as FQGNSA. J lost 7 bases, V lost 6 bases, and 11 bases had no gene match. In the case of this clone: Its antigen is not identified.

The specimen comprised peripheral blood, sampled in a trial of Ad26.COV2.S vaccine versus placebo. The gene calls are TRBV7-2 and TRBJ2-7; 8 positions match TRBD2. This TCR derives from a person between 18 and 65 years old who received the Ad26.COV2.S COVID-19 vaccine or a placebo. For the CDR3, the DNA is TGTGCCAGCAGGGATAGCGGAGCGGGAGTGGAGCAGTACTTC. Protein sequence: CASRDSGAGVEQYF.